Included here is one T cell receptor (beta chain) sequence, with context. The sample belongs to a study of blood T cell repertoires in COVID-19. Study as a whole: Researchers got acute and convalescent COVID-19 samples from the United States, Italy and Spain.

Assay: immunoSEQ multiplex PCR; the TCRdb copy retains only in-frame clones and omits some. This table has 300,000 to 350,000 clones, approximately 85% appearing once. Germline V gives CDR1 LGHDT, CDR2 YNNKEL (reference sequence). Unmatched junction bases numbered 3, after V lost 4 bases and J lost 0 bases. The CDR3 loop spans 15 amino acids. Participants' own reports of clinical history determined their cohort assignment. Either two negative PCRs, clearance, or symptom resolution qualified Cohort 3 donors as recovered. The chain recombines TRBV3-1 (or the pseudogene TRBV3-2) with TRBJ1-5; TRBD1 matches at 7 bases. The receptor was isolated from a man under 40 who had recovered from COVID-19. Sequenced material: PBMCs or T cells enriched from blood (not recorded which). The CDR3 DNA reads as TGTGCCAGCAGCCTAGGGGGCCTTAGCAATCAGCCCCAGCATTTT. It is translated as CASSLGGLSNQPQHF.